Listed here are 16 T cell receptor beta chains from one sample, sequenced in a study of patients and donors after allogeneic stem cell transplantation. TCRdb re-derived calls from the RT-PCR reads in MiXCR, one entry per CDR3 protein. The sample carries about 230,000 distinct CDR3 sequences, 13% to 15% recorded once. The specimen was blood, either unsorted or a sorted T cell fraction (not recorded which). The origin of the receptors is a human donor who was either an allogeneic HSCT recipient or a stem cell or donor lymphocyte infusion donor (not recorded which). It is not recorded whose cells these are; they may come from a transplant donor.

This clonotype was found a few times. The chain uses TRBV18 and TRBJ1-4; D is possibly TRBD1 (6 bases). V lost 6 bases and J 8 bases, leaving 19 bases between the germline ends. This CDR3 has 15 residues. Per the germline V gene, CDR1 is KGHSH and CDR2 is LQKENI. The chain's CDR3 is CASSPSGTRDEKLFF. The DNA for the CDR3 is TGTGCCAGCTCCCCTTCCGGGACACGGGACGAAAAACTGTTTTTT. The whole variable domain, filled in from reference TRBV18 and TRBJ1-4, reads NAGVMQNPRHLVRRRGQEARLRCSPMKGHSHVYWYRQLPEEGLKFMVYLQKENIIDESGMPKERFSAEFPKEGPSILRIQQVVRGDSAAYFCASSPSGTRDEKLFFGSGTQLSVL.

This clonotype came up a few times. The V and J genes are TRBV21-1 and TRBJ2-7; the table gives TRBD2 as D, unverified against the DNA. TRBV21-1 is a documented pseudogene. The CDR3 extends over 14 amino acids. The CDR3 spells CASSKREGVYEQYF. The CDR3 DNA follows: TGTGCCAGCAGCAAGCGGGAGGGCGTCTACGAGCAGTACTTC.

The V and J genes are TRBV4-3 and TRBJ1-4, with TRBD1 matching 9 bases. CDR1 is LGHNA, CDR2 YSLEER, per germline. The V and J ends lost 3 bases and 1 base, in that order; junction bases with no gene match: 3. The CDR3 has 16 residues. The CDR3 loop reads CASSQGQGRTNEKLFF. The CDR3 DNA is TGCGCCAGCAGCCAGGGACAGGGTAGAACTAATGAAAAACTGTTTTTT.

As to this clonotype: One end of the junction varies from germline; a read error may be responsible. J is TRBJ1-1 and V is TRBV4-2, with a possible D match to TRBD1 (6 bases). There are 17 residues in the CDR3. The germline CDR1 and CDR2 sequences are LGHNA and YNFKEQ. The CDR3 sequence: CASSQVQGMLGDTEAVF. The DNA for the CDR3 is TGTGCCAGCAGCCAGGTTCAGGGTATGCTTGGGGACACTGAAGCTGTCTTT.

This clonotype came up a few times. The rearrangement links TRBV14 to TRBJ2-2, with D possibly being TRBD1 (7 bases). This CDR3 spans 16 amino acids. Germline values: CDR1 SGHDN, CDR2 FVKESK. V was clipped by 7 bases and J by 4 bases, with 19 bases between them. This CDR3 reads CASTLGGGWGTGELFF. DNA for the CDR3: TGTGCCAGCACCCTAGGAGGGGGCTGGGGCACCGGGGAGCTGTTTTTT.

This clonotype has a handful of counts. The chain uses TRBV5-5 and TRBJ1-5; a possible D gene is TRBD1 (5 bases). Looked up from germline, CDR1 is SGHKS and CDR2 is YYEKEE (reference sequence). CDR3 length: 15 residues. Deletions cut 2 bases from V and 1 base from J, with 10 bases between. CDR3 loop: CASSFVRGSNQPQHF. The CDR3 bases are TGTGCCAGCAGCTTTGTGAGGGGCAGCAATCAGCCCCAGCATTTT. The full variable domain, completed using reference TRBV5-5 and TRBJ1-5, is DAGVTQSPTHLIKTRGQQVTLRCSPISGHKSVSWYQQVLGQGPQFIFQYYEKEERGRGNFPDRFSARQFPNYSSELNVNALLLGDSALYLCASSFVRGSNQPQHFGDGTRLSIL.

The CDR3: CASSPPRGIDGYTF. In nucleotides, the CDR3 is TGTGCCAGCTCACCTCCGAGGGGTATAGACGGCTACACCTTC. The V gene is TRBV18, the J gene TRBJ1-2; TRBD1 might be the D (5 bases). Germline CDR1 KGHSH, CDR2 LQKENI. Trimming shortened V by 3 bases and J by 8 bases, and 16 bases separated the two germline ends. The CDR3 is 14 residues long.

This clonotype was recorded many times. The chain combines TRBV24-1 with TRBJ2-7; 13 bases align to TRBD2. This CDR3 contains 15 residues. Germline trimming cut 6 bases from V and 5 bases from J; bases unmatched to any gene: 6. Per the germline V gene, CDR1 is KGHDR and CDR2 is SFDVKD. CDR3 region: CATSPGLAGPHEQYF. CDR3 DNA: TGTGCCACCAGTCCGGGACTAGCGGGACCCCACGAGCAGTACTTC.

The chain joins TRBV5-4 to TRBJ2-3; possibly TRBD2 for D (6 bases). In germline, CDR1 is SGHNT, CDR2 YYREEE (reference sequence). The CDR3 contains 13 residues. Trimming took off 5 bases at V and 2 bases at J, with 9 bases between the two ends. CDR3: CASRGLNTDTQYF. CDR3 bases: TGTGCCAGCAGGGGACTCAACACAGATACGCAGTATTTT.

This chain uses TRBV6-1 with TRBJ2-7; no clear D gene. V was shortened by 7 bases and J by 0 bases, with 10 bases between the two germline ends. The CDR3 runs to 13 residues. Germline CDR1 MNHNS, CDR2 SASEGT. CDR3 sequence (DNA): TGTGCCAGCACAAGGACCTACTCCTACGAGCAGTACTTC. This gives the protein CASTRTYSYEQYF.

There are many counts of this clonotype. This chain connects TRBV29-1 to TRBJ2-1; 8 bases agree with TRBD2. CDR1 is SQVTM and CDR2 is ANQGSEA in the germline V gene. The V and J ends lost 4 bases and 4 bases, in that order; junction bases with no gene match: 6. The CDR3 contains 14 residues. The DNA of the CDR3 is TGCAGCGTTGTATTGTTAGCGGGGTACAATGAGCAGTTCTTC. It encodes CSVVLLAGYNEQFF.

This clonotype was seen a handful of times. The gene calls are TRBV12-3 or TRBV12-4 and TRBJ2-7, with TRBD1 identical over 10 bases. This CDR3 region has 14 residues. The V and J ends lost 6 bases and 2 bases, in that order; junction bases with no gene match: 4. The CDR3 reads CASRSGTGAYEQYF. The CDR3 DNA reads TGTGCCAGCAGATCCGGGACAGGGGCCTACGAGCAGTACTTC.

This clonotype was counted between two and nine times. The CDR3 loop is CASSLGDGTGELFF. The CDR3 bases are TGTGCCAGCAGTTTAGGGGACGGTACCGGGGAGCTGTTTTTT. The chain recombines TRBV12-3 or TRBV12-4 with TRBJ2-2; TRBD1 or TRBD2 may be the D gene (5 bases each). CDR3 size: 14 residues. Trimming cost V 1 base and J 5 bases, with 8 bases left between them.

The rearrangement uses TRBV14 and TRBJ1-2; 8 nucleotides align to TRBD1. The CDR3 sequence is 15 residues long. Germline V lookup: CDR1 SGHDN, CDR2 FVKESK. V gave up 4 bases and J gave up 2 bases; unmatched junction bases: 6. The CDR3 region is CASSRRTGSNYGYTF. The CDR3 coding sequence is TGTGCCAGCAGCCGGAGGACAGGGTCAAACTATGGCTACACCTTC. The full variable domain, completed using reference TRBV14 and TRBJ1-2, is EAGVTQFPSHSVIEKGQTVTLRCDPISGHDNLYWYRRVMGKEIKFLLHFVKESKQDESGMPNNRFLAERTGGTYSTLKVQPAELEDSGVYFCASSRRTGSNYGYTFGSGTRLTVV.

This chain connects TRBV11-2 to TRBJ1-6, with 10 nucleotides matching TRBD1. This CDR3 region has 15 residues. Germline CDR1 and CDR2: SGHAT and FQNNGV. V trimming: 5 bases; J trimming: 7 bases; junction bases outside the gene matches: 5. Here the CDR3 reads CASSNPGQGNSPLHF. The CDR3 DNA sequence: TGTGCCAGCAGCAATCCGGGACAGGGGAATTCACCCCTCCACTTT.

The chain carries TRBV7-9 and TRBJ2-1; 14 nucleotides match TRBD2. The trim removed 5 bases at V and 7 bases at J, leaving 7 bases unmatched. Germline assignment: CDR1 SEHNR and CDR2 FQNEAQ (reference sequence). This CDR3 is 16 amino acids long. Here the CDR3 DNA reads TGTGCCAGCAGCCTGCGGACTAGCGGGAGGATGAATGAGCAGTTCTTC. This gives the protein CASSLRTSGRMNEQFF. The complete variable domain, with remaining parts taken from reference TRBV7-9 and TRBJ2-1, reads DTGVSQNPRHKITKRGQNVTFRCDPISEHNRLYWYRQTLGQGPEFLTYFQNEAQLEKSRLLSDRFSAERPKGSFSTLEIQRTEQGDSAMYLCASSLRTSGRMNEQFFGPGTRLTVL.